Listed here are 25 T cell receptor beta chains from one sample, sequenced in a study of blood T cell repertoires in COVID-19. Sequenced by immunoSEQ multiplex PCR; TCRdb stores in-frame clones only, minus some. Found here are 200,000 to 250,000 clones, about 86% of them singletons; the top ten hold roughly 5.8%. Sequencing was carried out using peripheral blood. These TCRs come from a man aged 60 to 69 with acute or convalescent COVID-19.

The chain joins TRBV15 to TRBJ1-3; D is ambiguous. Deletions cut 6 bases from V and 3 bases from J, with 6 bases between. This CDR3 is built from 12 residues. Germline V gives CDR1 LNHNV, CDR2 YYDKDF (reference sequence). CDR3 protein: CATRSDGNTIYF. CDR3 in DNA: TGTGCCACCAGGAGTGATGGAAACACCATATATTTT. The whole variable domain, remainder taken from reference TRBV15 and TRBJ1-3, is DAMVIQNPRYQVTQFGKPVTLSCSQTLNHNVMYWYQQKSSQAPKLLFHYYDKDFNNEADTPDNFQSRRPNTSFCFLDIRSPGLGDTAMYLCATRSDGNTIYFGEGSWLTVV.

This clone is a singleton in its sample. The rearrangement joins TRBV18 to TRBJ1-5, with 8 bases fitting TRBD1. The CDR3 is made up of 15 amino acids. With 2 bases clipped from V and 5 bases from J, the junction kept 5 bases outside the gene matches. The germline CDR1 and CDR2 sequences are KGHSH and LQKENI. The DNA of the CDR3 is TGTGCCAGCTCACCATTACCAGGGGGCGATCAGCCCCAGCATTTT. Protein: CASSPLPGGDQPQHF.

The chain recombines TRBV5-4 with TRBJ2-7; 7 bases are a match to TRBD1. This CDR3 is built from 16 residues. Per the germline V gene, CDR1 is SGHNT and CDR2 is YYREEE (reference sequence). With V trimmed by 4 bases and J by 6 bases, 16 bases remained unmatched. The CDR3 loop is CASSPYPDRTLSEQYF. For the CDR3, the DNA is TGTGCCAGCAGCCCCTACCCGGACAGGACCTTGTCCGAGCAGTACTTC.

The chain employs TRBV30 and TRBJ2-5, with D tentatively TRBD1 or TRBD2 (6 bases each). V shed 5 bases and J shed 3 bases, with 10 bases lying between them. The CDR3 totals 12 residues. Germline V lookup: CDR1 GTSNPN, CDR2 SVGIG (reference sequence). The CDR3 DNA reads TGTGCCTGGGCGGGACACGAAGAGACCCAGTACTTC. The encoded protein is CAWAGHEETQYF.

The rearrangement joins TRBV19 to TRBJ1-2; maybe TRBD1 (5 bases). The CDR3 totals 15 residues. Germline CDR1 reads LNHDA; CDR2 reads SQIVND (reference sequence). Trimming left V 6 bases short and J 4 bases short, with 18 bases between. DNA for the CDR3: TGTGCCAGTAGCAGGGAAAATGTGATAAGCTATGGCTACACCTTC. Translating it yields CASSRENVISYGYTF.

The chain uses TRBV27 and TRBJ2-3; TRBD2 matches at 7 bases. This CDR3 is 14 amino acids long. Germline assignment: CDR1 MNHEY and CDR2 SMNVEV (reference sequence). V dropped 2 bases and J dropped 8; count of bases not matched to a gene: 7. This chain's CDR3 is CASSLRGLVATQYF. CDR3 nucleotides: TGTGCCAGCAGTTTAAGAGGACTAGTTGCTACGCAGTATTTT.

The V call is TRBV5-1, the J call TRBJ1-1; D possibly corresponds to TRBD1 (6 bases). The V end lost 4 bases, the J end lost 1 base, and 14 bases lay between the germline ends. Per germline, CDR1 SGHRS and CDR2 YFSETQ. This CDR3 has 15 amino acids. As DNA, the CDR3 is TGCGCCAGCAGCCCGCCGTTGACAGGGAACACTGAAGCTTTCTTT. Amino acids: CASSPPLTGNTEAFF.

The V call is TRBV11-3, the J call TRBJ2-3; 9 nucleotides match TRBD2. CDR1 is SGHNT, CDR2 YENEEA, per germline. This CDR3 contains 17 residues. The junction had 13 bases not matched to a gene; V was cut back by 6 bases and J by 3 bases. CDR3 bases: TGTGCCAGCAGTTCCGCCAAGACTAGCGGAAAGACAGATACGCAGTATTTT. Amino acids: CASSSAKTSGKTDTQYF.

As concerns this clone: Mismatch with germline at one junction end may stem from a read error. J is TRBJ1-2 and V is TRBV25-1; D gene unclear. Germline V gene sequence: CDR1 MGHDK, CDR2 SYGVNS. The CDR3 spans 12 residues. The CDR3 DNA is TGTGCCAGCAGTGAATCTATAAGGCCGACTAACTTC. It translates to CASSESIRPTNF.

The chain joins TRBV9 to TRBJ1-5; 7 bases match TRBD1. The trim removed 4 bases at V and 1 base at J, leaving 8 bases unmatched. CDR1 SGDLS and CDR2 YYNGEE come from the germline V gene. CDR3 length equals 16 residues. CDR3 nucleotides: TGTGCCAGCAGCTTAACAGGGGAGACGAGCAATCAGCCCCAGCATTTT. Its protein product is CASSLTGETSNQPQHF.

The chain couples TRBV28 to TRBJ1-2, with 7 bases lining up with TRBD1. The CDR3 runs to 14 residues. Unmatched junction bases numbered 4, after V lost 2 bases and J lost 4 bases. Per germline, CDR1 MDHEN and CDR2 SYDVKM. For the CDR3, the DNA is TGTGCCAGCAGTTTAGAGAGGGACAGCTATGGCTACACCTTC. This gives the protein CASSLERDSYGYTF.

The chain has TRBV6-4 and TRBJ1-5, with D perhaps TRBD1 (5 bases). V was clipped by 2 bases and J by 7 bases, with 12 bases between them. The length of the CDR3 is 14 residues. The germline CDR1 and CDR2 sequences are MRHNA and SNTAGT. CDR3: CASSDGRVGQPQHF. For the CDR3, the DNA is TGTGCCAGCAGTGACGGCAGGGTGGGCCAGCCCCAGCATTTT.

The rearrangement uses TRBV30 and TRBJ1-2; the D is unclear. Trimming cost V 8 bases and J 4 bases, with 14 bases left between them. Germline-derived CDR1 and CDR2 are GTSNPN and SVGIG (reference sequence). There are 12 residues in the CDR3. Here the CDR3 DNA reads TGTGCCCGGAATAGACTAGGCTATGGCTACACCTTC. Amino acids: CARNRLGYGYTF. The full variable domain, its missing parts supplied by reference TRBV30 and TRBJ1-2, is SQTIHQWPATLVQPVGSPLSLECTVEGTSNPNLYWYRQAAGRGLQLLFYSVGIGQISSEVPQNLSASRPQDRQFILSSKKLLLSDSGFYLCARNRLGYGYTFGSGTRLTVV.

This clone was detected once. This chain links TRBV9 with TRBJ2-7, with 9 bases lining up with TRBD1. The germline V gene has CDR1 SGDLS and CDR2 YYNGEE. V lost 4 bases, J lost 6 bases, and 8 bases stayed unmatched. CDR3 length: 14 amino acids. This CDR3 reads CASSQRQGGSEQYF. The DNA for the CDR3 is TGTGCCAGCAGCCAAAGACAGGGGGGGAGCGAGCAGTACTTC.

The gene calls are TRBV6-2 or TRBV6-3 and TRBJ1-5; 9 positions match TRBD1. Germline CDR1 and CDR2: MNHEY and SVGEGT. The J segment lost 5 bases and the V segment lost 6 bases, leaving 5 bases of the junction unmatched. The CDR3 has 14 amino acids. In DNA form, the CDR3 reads TGTGCCAGCAGCACCGGGACAGGGTATCAGCCCCAGCATTTT. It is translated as CASSTGTGYQPQHF.

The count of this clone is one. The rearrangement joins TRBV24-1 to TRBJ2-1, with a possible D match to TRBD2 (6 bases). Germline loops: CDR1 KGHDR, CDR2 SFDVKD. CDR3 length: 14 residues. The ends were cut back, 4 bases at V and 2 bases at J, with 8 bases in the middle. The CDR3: CATSETGAYNEQFF. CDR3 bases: TGTGCCACCAGTGAAACGGGAGCCTACAATGAGCAGTTCTTC.

CDR3 in amino acids: CSVEDLVAESSYEQYF. DNA of the CDR3: TGCAGCGTTGAAGATCTGGTAGCGGAGAGCTCCTACGAGCAGTACTTC. The gene calls are TRBV29-1 and TRBJ2-7; maybe TRBD2 (6 bases). The CDR3 loop spans 16 amino acids. Trimming took 0 bases from V and 0 from J, leaving 15 bases between them. The germline gives CDR1 SQVTM, CDR2 ANQGSEA.

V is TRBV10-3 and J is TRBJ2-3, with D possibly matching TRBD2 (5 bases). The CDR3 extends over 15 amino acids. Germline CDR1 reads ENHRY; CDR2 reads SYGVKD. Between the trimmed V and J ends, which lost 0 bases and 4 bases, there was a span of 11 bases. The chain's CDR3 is CAISESIPSSDTQYF. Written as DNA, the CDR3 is TGTGCCATCAGTGAGTCGATCCCTAGCTCAGATACGCAGTATTTT.

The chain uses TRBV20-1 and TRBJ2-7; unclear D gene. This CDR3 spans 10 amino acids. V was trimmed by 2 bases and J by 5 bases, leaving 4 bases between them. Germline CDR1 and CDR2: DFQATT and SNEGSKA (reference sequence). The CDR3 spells CSARHNEQYF. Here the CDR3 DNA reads TGCAGTGCTAGACACAACGAGCAGTACTTC.

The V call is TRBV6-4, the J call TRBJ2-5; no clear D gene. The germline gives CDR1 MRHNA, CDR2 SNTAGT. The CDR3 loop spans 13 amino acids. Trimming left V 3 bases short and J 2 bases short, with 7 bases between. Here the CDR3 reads CASSENRQETQYF. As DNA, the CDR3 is TGTGCCAGCAGTGAAAACAGACAAGAGACCCAGTACTTC.

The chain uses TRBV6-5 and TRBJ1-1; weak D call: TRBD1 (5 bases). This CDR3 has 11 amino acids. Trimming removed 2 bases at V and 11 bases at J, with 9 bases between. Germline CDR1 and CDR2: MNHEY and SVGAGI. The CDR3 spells CASSYRGLAFF. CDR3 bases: TGTGCCAGCAGTTACCGGGGGTTGGCTTTCTTT.

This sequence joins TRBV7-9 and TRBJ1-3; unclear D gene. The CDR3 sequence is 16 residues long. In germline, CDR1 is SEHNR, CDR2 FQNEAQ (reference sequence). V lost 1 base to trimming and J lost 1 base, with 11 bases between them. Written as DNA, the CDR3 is TGTGCCAGCAGCTTAGGCCCAGCGATATCTGGAAACACCATATATTTT. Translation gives CASSLGPAISGNTIYF. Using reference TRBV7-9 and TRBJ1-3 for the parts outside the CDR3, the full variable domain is DTGVSQNPRHKITKRGQNVTFRCDPISEHNRLYWYRQTLGQGPEFLTYFQNEAQLEKSRLLSDRFSAERPKGSFSTLEIQRTEQGDSAMYLCASSLGPAISGNTIYFGEGSWLTVV.

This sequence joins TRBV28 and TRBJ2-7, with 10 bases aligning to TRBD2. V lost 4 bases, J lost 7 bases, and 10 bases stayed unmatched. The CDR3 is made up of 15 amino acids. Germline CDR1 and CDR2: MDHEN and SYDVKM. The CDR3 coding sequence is TGTGCCAGCAGTTCCGCCCTAGCGGGAGTGGAAGAGCAGTACTTC. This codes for CASSSALAGVEEQYF.

The CDR3 loop reads CASSPQAGEETQYF. CDR3 DNA sequence: TGTGCCAGCAGCCCCCAGGCGGGAGAGGAGACCCAGTACTTC. The chain uses TRBV7-2 and TRBJ2-5; 7 bases fit TRBD2. With 5 bases clipped from V and 5 bases from J, the junction kept 8 bases outside the gene matches. The CDR3 length is 14 residues. CDR1 is SGHTA and CDR2 is FQGNSA in the germline V gene. The variable domain in full, with the rest retrieved from reference TRBV7-2 and TRBJ2-5, is GAGVSQSPSNKVTEKGKDVELRCDPISGHTALYWYRQSLGQGLEFLIYFQGNSAPDKSGLPSDRFSAERTGGSVSTLTIQRTQQEDSAVYLCASSPQAGEETQYFGPGTRLLVL.

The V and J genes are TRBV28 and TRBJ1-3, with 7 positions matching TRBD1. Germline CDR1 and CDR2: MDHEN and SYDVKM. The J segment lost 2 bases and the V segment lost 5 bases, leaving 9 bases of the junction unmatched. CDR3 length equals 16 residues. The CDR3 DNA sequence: TGTGCCAGCAGTCTATTAAACCAGGGGGCTGGAAACACCATATATTTT. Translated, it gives CASSLLNQGAGNTIYF. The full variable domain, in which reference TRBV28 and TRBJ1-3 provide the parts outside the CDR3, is DVKVTQSSRYLVKRTGEKVFLECVQDMDHENMFWYRQDPGLGLRLIYFSYDVKMKEKGDIPEGYSVSREKKERFSLILESASTNQTSMYLCASSLLNQGAGNTIYFGEGSWLTVV.